A single sample is the source of the 32 T cell receptor beta chains below, sequenced in a study of control samples from healthy donors and cancer patients (TCRdb year 2020). The receptor library was made with the immunoSEQ multiplex PCR assay. Imported from immuneACCESS, the table was reduced by TCRdb to in-frame sequences with V and J called. These copies leave out some clones; in studies compared against another copy, an unresolved V gene accounts for under half, and the cause of the remainder is not known. The sample table contains over 150,000 clones; only one count was recorded for more than 85% of them. Jointly, the top ten make up roughly 2% of the sample. Sequencing used blood. The receptors were sampled from a middle-aged woman in good health.

The CDR3 is CASSQVLQKAKNIQYF. Here the CDR3 DNA reads TGTGCCAGCAGCCAAGTCCTACAGAAAGCCAAAAACATTCAGTACTTC. The chain carries TRBV3-1 (or the pseudogene TRBV3-2) and TRBJ2-4; D remains unclear. Germline V gene data show CDR1 as LGHDT and CDR2 as YNNKEL (reference sequence). Deletions cut 1 base from V and 0 bases from J, with 10 bases between. The CDR3 runs 16 residues.

The V call is TRBV18, the J call TRBJ1-5, with D perhaps matching TRBD1 (5 bases). There are 13 residues in the CDR3. Germline CDR1 KGHSH, CDR2 LQKENI. The V gene lost 2 bases and the J gene lost 4 bases, with 6 bases spanning the gap. The DNA for the CDR3 is TGTGCCAGCTCACCAGGGGGTAATCAGCCCCAGCATTTT. Residues: CASSPGGNQPQHF. Full variable domain (missing parts from reference TRBV18 and TRBJ1-5): NAGVMQNPRHLVRRRGQEARLRCSPMKGHSHVYWYRQLPEEGLKFMVYLQKENIIDESGMPKERFSAEFPKEGPSILRIQQVVRGDSAAYFCASSPGGNQPQHFGDGTRLSIL.

The chain is built from TRBV12-3 or TRBV12-4 and TRBJ2-1; no reliable D call. The CDR3 consists of 12 residues. The V end was cut by 5 bases, the J end by 5 bases, with 7 bases between. The CDR3 DNA reads TGTGCCAGCAGTCCCCGGGACAATGAGCAGTTCTTC. Protein: CASSPRDNEQFF.

The count of this clone is one. V usage is TRBV6-6 and J usage is TRBJ2-3; D remains unclear. This CDR3 is 15 amino acids long. The germline CDR1 and CDR2 sequences are MNHNY and SVGAGI (reference sequence). V gave up 2 bases and J gave up 0 bases, with 9 bases separating them. CDR3 coding DNA: TGTGCCAGCAGTTACCCCGAGAGAAGCACAGATACGCAGTATTTT. This gives the protein CASSYPERSTDTQYF.

V gene TRBV7-2 combines with J gene TRBJ2-5, with 9 bases matching TRBD1. In germline, CDR1 is SGHTA, CDR2 FQGNSA. This CDR3 comprises 16 residues. The J segment lost 2 bases and the V segment lost 1 base, leaving 5 bases of the junction unmatched. The CDR3 DNA reads as TGTGCCAGCAGCTTAGGCCCCGGGACAGGGCAAGAGACCCAGTACTTC. Translating it yields CASSLGPGTGQETQYF.

This clone has only one observation. The J gene is TRBJ2-5, the V gene TRBV5-1; TRBD1 matches at 9 bases. Germline lookup yields CDR1 SGHRS and CDR2 YFSETQ. The CDR3 sequence is 15 residues long. J was trimmed by 5 bases and V by 4 bases; bases with no gene match: 9. As DNA, the CDR3 is TGCGCCAGCAGCCTACCGACAGGGGGTAGGGAGACCCAGTACTTC. Its protein is CASSLPTGGRETQYF.

The chain has TRBV5-4 and TRBJ2-1; TRBD2 matches 8 bases. This CDR3 is built from 15 residues. Looked up from germline, CDR1 is SGHNT and CDR2 is YYREEE (reference sequence). V lost 3 bases and J lost 5; bases outside the gene matches: 7. As DNA, the CDR3 is TGTGCCAGCAGCTCGAGCGGGGGAAAAAACAATGAGCAGTTCTTC. Its translation: CASSSSGGKNNEQFF.

The J gene is TRBJ1-1, the V gene TRBV28; D might be TRBD1 (5 bases). With 2 bases removed from V and 10 bases from J, the gap between germline ends came to 14 bases. Germline lookup yields CDR1 MDHEN and CDR2 SYDVKM. There are 13 residues in the CDR3. In DNA, the CDR3 is TGTGCCAGCAGTTTAATAGGGGAAGGTCGAGCTTTCTTT. It encodes CASSLIGEGRAFF.

The chain is built from TRBV5-8 and TRBJ2-1; 9 nucleotides line up with TRBD2. The CDR3 contains 16 residues. Losses at the gene ends were 0 bases for V and 7 bases for J; bases not matched to a gene: 8. CDR1 SGHTS and CDR2 YDEGEE come from the germline V gene. CDR3 sequence (DNA): TGTGCCAGCAGCTTGGACGAACTAGCGGGCCGGAATGAGCAGTTCTTC. Amino acid sequence: CASSLDELAGRNEQFF.

This chain joins TRBV6-5 and TRBJ1-3; D gene ambiguous. This CDR3 is built from 15 residues. Germline-derived CDR1 and CDR2 are MNHEY and SVGAGI. V gave up 2 bases and J gave up 0 bases, with 8 bases separating them. CDR3 sequence: CASSYGGTSGNTIYF. Here the CDR3 DNA reads TGTGCCAGCAGTTACGGCGGTACCTCTGGAAACACCATATATTTT.

The chain employs TRBV7-9 and TRBJ2-1; D unresolved. The CDR3 is made up of 13 amino acids. V was clipped by 2 bases and J by 4 bases, with 6 bases between them. Germline CDR1 is SEHNR and CDR2 is FQNEAQ (reference sequence). In DNA, the CDR3 is TGTGCCAGCAGCTTAAACAGATACAATGAGCAGTTCTTC. Translated, it gives CASSLNRYNEQFF.

This chain links TRBV27 with TRBJ1-6; D remains unclear. Trimming took 6 bases from V and 9 from J, leaving 15 bases between them. Germline V CDR1 and CDR2: MNHEY, SMNVEV (reference sequence). The CDR3 contains 14 residues. As DNA, the CDR3 is TGTGCCAGCAGGTACCCGGGCCCTTTTTCACCCCTCCACTTT. Its protein product is CASRYPGPFSPLHF.

The chain combines TRBV19 with TRBJ2-7; D is tentatively TRBD1 or TRBD2 (5 bases each). The V gene lost 3 bases and the J gene lost 4 bases, with 10 bases spanning the gap. The CDR3 is 13 amino acids. From germline, CDR1 is LNHDA and CDR2 SQIVND (reference sequence). The CDR3 DNA follows: TGTGCCAGTAGTATGTCCGGGACGTACGAGCAGTACTTC. It codes for CASSMSGTYEQYF.

The chain is built from TRBV5-4 and TRBJ1-1; D may be TRBD1 (5 bases). V lost 0 bases to trimming and J lost 3 bases, with 12 bases between them. CDR3 length: 15 residues. Germline V lookup: CDR1 SGHNT, CDR2 YYREEE (reference sequence). CDR3 in DNA: TGTGCCAGCAGCTTGGTCTTGGGGGGAGACACTGAAGCTTTCTTT. The encoded protein is CASSLVLGGDTEAFF. The whole variable domain, filled in from reference TRBV5-4 and TRBJ1-1, reads ETGVTQSPTHLIKTRGQQVTLRCSSQSGHNTVSWYQQALGQGPQFIFQYYREEENGRGNFPPRFSGLQFPNYSSELNVNALELDDSALYLCASSLVLGGDTEAFFGQGTRLTVV.

The chain carries TRBV5-1 and TRBJ2-7, with a tentative D call TRBD2 (5 bases). Looked up from germline, CDR1 is SGHRS and CDR2 is YFSETQ. The germline V and J ends were trimmed by 4 bases and 3 bases, with 17 bases remaining between them. CDR3 length: 15 residues. DNA of the CDR3: TGCGCCAGCAGCCCTGGGTCGGAGGCGATCTACGAGCAGTACTTC. It translates to CASSPGSEAIYEQYF.

The chain joins TRBV5-1 to TRBJ1-2; the D gene is possibly TRBD1 (5 bases). The CDR3 totals 13 residues. Deletions cut 3 bases from V and 2 bases from J, with 8 bases between. CDR1 is SGHRS, CDR2 YFSETQ, per germline. CDR3 amino acids: CASSSDINYGYTF. CDR3 DNA sequence: TGCGCCAGCAGCTCGGACATCAACTATGGCTACACCTTC. Full variable domain (outside the CDR3, taken from reference TRBV5-1 and TRBJ1-2): KAGVTQTPRYLIKTRGQQVTLSCSPISGHRSVSWYQQTPGQGLQFLFEYFSETQRNKGNFPGRFSGRQFSNSRSEMNVSTLELGDSALYLCASSSDINYGYTFGSGTRLTVV.

The J gene is TRBJ2-7, the V gene TRBV18; 12 bases are a match to TRBD1. Germline V gene data show CDR1 as KGHSH and CDR2 as LQKENI. The junction had 12 bases not matched to a gene; V was cut back by 6 bases and J by 9 bases. There are 15 residues in the CDR3. The CDR3: CASSPRGTGGRGQYF. The CDR3 coding sequence is TGTGCCAGCTCTCCTAGGGGGACAGGGGGCCGCGGGCAGTACTTC.

This sequence joins TRBV9 and TRBJ2-5; 7 bases match TRBD2. Germline CDR1 is SGDLS and CDR2 is YYNGEE. The V segment lost 2 bases and the J segment 1 base; nucleotides outside the gene matches: 8. The CDR3 length is 16 residues. The CDR3 reads CASSVDGGGFQETQYF. The DNA of the CDR3 is TGTGCCAGCAGCGTTGACGGCGGGGGTTTCCAAGAGACCCAGTACTTC.

The chain employs TRBV19 and TRBJ1-5; D call uncertain. The CDR3 loop spans 18 amino acids. The V end lost 3 bases, the J end lost 3 bases, and 21 bases lay between the germline ends. Germline lookup yields CDR1 LNHDA and CDR2 SQIVND (reference sequence). The CDR3: CASSIGLFSGIDNQPQHF. CDR3 nucleotide sequence: TGTGCCAGTAGTATTGGGCTTTTTTCCGGTATAGACAATCAGCCCCAGCATTTT.

The chain uses TRBV6-5 and TRBJ1-4; a weak D match, TRBD1 (5 bases). V lost 4 bases and J lost 6, with 9 bases in between. CDR3 length: 13 amino acids. CDR1 is MNHEY and CDR2 is SVGAGI in the germline V gene. The CDR3 DNA reads TGTGCCAGCAGTTCCCTAGGGGATGAAAAACTGTTTTTT. Protein: CASSSLGDEKLFF.

The chain recombines TRBV6-6 with TRBJ2-7; 7 bases are a match to TRBD2. V was clipped by 6 bases and J by 0 bases; unmatched bases: 5. CDR3 length equals 14 residues. In germline, CDR1 is MNHNY, CDR2 SVGAGI (reference sequence). This chain's CDR3 is CASSSGAYSYEQYF. CDR3 coding DNA: TGTGCCAGCAGCAGCGGGGCCTACTCCTACGAGCAGTACTTC.

The chain has TRBV7-2 and TRBJ2-3, with TRBD2 identical over 10 bases. CDR1 and CDR2 from the germline V gene are SGHTA and FQGNSA. V was pared by 5 bases and J by 3 bases, with 5 bases of the junction left unmatched. This CDR3 contains 15 residues. CDR3 bases: TGTGCCAGCAGCCCAGCGGGGGGGCGTACAGATACGCAGTATTTT. The encoded protein is CASSPAGGRTDTQYF.

The chain has TRBV27 and TRBJ2-2; TRBD2 is a possible D gene (6 bases). Trimming stripped 2 bases from V and 5 bases from J, with 12 bases between. The CDR3 has 15 amino acids. Germline CDR1 reads MNHEY; CDR2 reads SMNVEV (reference sequence). CDR3 protein: CASSLGPGGTGELFF. The CDR3, as DNA: TGTGCCAGCAGTTTAGGGCCTGGGGGGACCGGGGAGCTGTTTTTT.

The chain links TRBV3-1 (or the pseudogene TRBV3-2) to TRBJ1-1; 8 nucleotides align to TRBD1. Trimming at V came to 6 bases and at J to 8 bases, leaving 5 bases not matched to a gene. Germline lookup yields CDR1 LGHDT and CDR2 YNNKEL (reference sequence). This CDR3 region has 12 residues. The CDR3 sequence: CASSQQGGEAFF. CDR3 DNA sequence: TGTGCCAGCAGTCAACAGGGGGGGGAAGCTTTCTTT.

The chain links TRBV5-1 to TRBJ1-1, with 8 bases matching TRBD1. Germline CDR1 SGHRS, CDR2 YFSETQ. The junction had 5 bases not matched to a gene; V was cut back by 0 bases and J by 4 bases. The CDR3 length is 15 residues. The CDR3, as DNA: TGCGCCAGCAGCTTGGGGCAGGGGGCGGGCACTGAAGCTTTCTTT. Encoded protein: CASSLGQGAGTEAFF.

V gene TRBV4-1 combines with J gene TRBJ1-1; tentative D call: TRBD1 (5 bases). Germline CDR1 reads MGHRA; CDR2 reads YSYEKL. V was pared by 5 bases and J by 6 bases, with 10 bases between. The CDR3 is 12 residues long. Written as DNA, the CDR3 is TGCGCCAGCAGCATAGGGGCGTCTGAAGCTTTCTTT. Translation: CASSIGASEAFF.

The V gene is TRBV9, the J gene TRBJ2-5; 8 positions agree with TRBD2. J gave up 1 base and V 0 bases, and 2 bases lay outside the gene matches. Germline lookup yields CDR1 SGDLS and CDR2 YYNGEE. CDR3 length: 15 residues. Here the CDR3 DNA reads TGTGCCAGCAGCGTAGCAGCGGGGGTCCAAGAGACCCAGTACTTC. It yields the protein CASSVAAGVQETQYF.

This clone was detected only once. CDR3 DNA: TGTGCCAGCAGTGACCCGGGAGAGACCGGGGAGCTGTTTTTT. Translating gives CASSDPGETGELFF. The J gene is TRBJ2-2, the V gene TRBV2, with D tentatively TRBD2 (6 bases). The CDR3 length is 14 residues. With 3 bases removed from V and 5 bases from J, the gap between germline ends came to 10 bases. Germline CDR1 SNHLY, CDR2 FYNNEI.

The V gene is TRBV19, the J gene TRBJ1-2; possible D gene TRBD1, 5 bases. Germline V gene data show CDR1 as LNHDA and CDR2 as SQIVND (reference sequence). The CDR3 spans 14 residues. Trimming pared 6 bases from V and 2 bases from J, leaving 13 bases between. The DNA for the CDR3 is TGTGCCAGTAGGACGGGGCGAGTCAACTATGGCTACACCTTC. The encoded protein is CASRTGRVNYGYTF.

The V call is TRBV5-1, the J call TRBJ2-3; TRBD2 is a possible D gene (5 bases). Germline V gene lookup returns CDR1 SGHRS and CDR2 YFSETQ. Trimming removed 7 bases from V and 3 bases from J, with 15 bases in between. The CDR3 loop spans 14 amino acids. The DNA for the CDR3 is TGCGCCAGCGTCGTAGGTCCGGGGACAGATACGCAGTATTTT. Amino acid sequence: CASVVGPGTDTQYF. The complete variable domain, with remaining parts taken from reference TRBV5-1 and TRBJ2-3, reads KAGVTQTPRYLIKTRGQQVTLSCSPISGHRSVSWYQQTPGQGLQFLFEYFSETQRNKGNFPGRFSGRQFSNSRSEMNVSTLELGDSALYLCASVVGPGTDTQYFGPGTRLTVL.

J is TRBJ1-6 and V is TRBV10-3, with unresolved D. Trimming took off 8 bases at V and 7 bases at J, with 12 bases between the two ends. From germline, CDR1 is ENHRY and CDR2 SYGVKD. The CDR3 is made up of 13 amino acids. This chain's CDR3 is CAIGMVMNSPLHF. Written as DNA, the CDR3 is TGTGCCATCGGGATGGTGATGAATTCACCCCTCCACTTT.

This clone was found once. The genes are TRBV4-1 and TRBJ2-2; 10 bases are a match to TRBD2. The CDR3 spans 17 residues. From germline, CDR1 is MGHRA and CDR2 YSYEKL. After removal of 2 bases from V and 3 bases from J, the junction contained 6 bases not matched to a gene. DNA of the CDR3: TGCGCCAGCAGCCAATGGGTAGGACTAGCGGACACCGGGGAGCTGTTTTTT. This codes for CASSQWVGLADTGELFF.